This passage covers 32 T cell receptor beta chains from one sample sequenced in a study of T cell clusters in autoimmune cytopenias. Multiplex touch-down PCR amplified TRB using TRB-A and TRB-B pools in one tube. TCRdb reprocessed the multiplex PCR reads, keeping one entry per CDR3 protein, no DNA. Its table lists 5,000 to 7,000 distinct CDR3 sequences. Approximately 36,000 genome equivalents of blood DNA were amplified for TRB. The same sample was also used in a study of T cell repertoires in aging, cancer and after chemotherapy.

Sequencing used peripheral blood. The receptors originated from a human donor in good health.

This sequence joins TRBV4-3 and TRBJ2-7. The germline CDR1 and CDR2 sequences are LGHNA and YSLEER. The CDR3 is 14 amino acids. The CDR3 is CASSQDTSPYEQYF.

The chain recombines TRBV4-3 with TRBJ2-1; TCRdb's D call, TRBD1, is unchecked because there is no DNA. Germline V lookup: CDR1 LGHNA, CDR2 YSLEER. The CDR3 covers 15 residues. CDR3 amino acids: CASSQDGNRLNEQFF.

CDR3 sequence reads: CASSGQVLNSPLHF. The chain is built from TRBV12-3 or TRBV12-4 and TRBJ1-6. This CDR3 has 14 amino acids.

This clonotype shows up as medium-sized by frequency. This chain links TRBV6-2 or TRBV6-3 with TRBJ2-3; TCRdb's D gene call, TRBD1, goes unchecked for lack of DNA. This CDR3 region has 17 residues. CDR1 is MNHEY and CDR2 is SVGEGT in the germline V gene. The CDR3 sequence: CASSYPRGGGGADTQYF.

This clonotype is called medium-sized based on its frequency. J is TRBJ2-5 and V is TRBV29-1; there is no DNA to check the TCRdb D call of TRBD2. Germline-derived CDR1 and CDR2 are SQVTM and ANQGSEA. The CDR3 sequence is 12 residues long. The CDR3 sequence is CSALGLQETQYF. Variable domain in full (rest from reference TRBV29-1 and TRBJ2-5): SAVISQKPSRDICQRGTSLTIQCQVDSQVTMMFWYRQQPGQSLTLIATANQGSEATYESGFVIDKFPISRPNLTFSTLTVSNMSPEDSSIYLCSALGLQETQYFGPGTRLLVL.

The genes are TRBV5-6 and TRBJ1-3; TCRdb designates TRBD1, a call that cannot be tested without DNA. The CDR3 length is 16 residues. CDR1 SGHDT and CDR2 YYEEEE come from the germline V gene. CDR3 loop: CASSVRDRVSGNTIYF.

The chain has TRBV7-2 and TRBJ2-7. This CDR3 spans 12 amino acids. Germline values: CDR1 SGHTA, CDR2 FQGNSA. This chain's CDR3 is CASSDSSYEQYF. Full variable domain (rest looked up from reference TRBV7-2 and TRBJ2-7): GAGVSQSPSNKVTEKGKDVELRCDPISGHTALYWYRQSLGQGLEFLIYFQGNSAPDKSGLPSDRFSAERTGGSVSTLTIQRTQQEDSAVYLCASSDSSYEQYFGPGTRLTVT.

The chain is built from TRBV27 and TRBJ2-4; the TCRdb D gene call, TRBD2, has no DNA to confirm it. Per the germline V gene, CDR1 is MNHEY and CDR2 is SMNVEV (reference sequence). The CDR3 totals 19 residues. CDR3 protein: CASSLTSGGVVGAKNIQYF.

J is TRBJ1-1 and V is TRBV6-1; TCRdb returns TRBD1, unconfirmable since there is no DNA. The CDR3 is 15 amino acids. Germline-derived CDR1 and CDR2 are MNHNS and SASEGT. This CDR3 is CASSAPGHKNTEAFF.

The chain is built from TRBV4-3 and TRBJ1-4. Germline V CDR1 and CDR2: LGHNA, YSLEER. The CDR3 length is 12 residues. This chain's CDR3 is CASSQANEKLFF.

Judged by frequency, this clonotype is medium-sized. The CDR3 sequence is CASSEAGSGKNIQYF. The chain combines TRBV6-2 or TRBV6-3 with TRBJ2-4; TCRdb's D gene call, TRBD2, goes unchecked for lack of DNA. Germline V lookup: CDR1 MNHEY, CDR2 SVGEGT. The CDR3 runs 15 residues.

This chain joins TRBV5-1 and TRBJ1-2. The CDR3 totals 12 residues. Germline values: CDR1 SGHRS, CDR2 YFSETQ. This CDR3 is CASSSGGHGYTF.

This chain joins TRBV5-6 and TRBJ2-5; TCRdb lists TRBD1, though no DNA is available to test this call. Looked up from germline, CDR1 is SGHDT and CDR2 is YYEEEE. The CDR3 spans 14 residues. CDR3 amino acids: CASSPGADQETQYF.

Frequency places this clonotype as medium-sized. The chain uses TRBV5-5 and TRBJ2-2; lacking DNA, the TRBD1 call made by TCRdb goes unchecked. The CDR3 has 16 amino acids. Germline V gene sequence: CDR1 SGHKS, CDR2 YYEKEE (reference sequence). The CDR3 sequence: CASSLARQANTGELFF.

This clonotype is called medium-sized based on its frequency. The CDR3 region is CASSPRQGTNYGYTF. The chain couples TRBV7-6 to TRBJ1-2; the TCRdb call, TRBD1, lacks DNA for checking. Germline V gene lookup returns CDR1 SGHVS and CDR2 FNYEAQ. This CDR3 spans 15 amino acids.

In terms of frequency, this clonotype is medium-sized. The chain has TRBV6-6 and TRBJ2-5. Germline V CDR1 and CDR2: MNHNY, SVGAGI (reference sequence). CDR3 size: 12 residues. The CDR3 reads CASSGEWETQYF.

The CDR3 sequence: CASSYSAGQDTQYF. The chain uses TRBV6-2 or TRBV6-3 and TRBJ2-3; the D call from TCRdb, TRBD2, cannot be confirmed without DNA. The germline CDR1 and CDR2 sequences are MNHEY and SVGEGT. CDR3 length: 14 residues.

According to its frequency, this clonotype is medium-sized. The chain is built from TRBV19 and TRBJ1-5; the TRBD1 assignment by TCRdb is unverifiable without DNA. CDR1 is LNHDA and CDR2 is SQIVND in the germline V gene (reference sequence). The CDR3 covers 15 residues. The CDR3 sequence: CASSPAGGAYQPQHF.

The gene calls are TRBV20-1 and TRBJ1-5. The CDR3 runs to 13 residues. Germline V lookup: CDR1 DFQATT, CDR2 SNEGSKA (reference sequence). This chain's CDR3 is CSALTSADQPQHF.

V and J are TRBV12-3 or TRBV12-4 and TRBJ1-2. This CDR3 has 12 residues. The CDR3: CAIRTANYGYTF.

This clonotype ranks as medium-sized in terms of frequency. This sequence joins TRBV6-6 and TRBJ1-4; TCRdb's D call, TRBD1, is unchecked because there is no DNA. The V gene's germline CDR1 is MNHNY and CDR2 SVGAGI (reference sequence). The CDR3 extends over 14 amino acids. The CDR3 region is CASSRDRASEKLFF.

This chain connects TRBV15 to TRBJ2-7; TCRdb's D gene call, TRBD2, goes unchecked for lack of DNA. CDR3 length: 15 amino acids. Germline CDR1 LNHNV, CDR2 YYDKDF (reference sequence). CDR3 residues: CATSPNAQGGDEQYF.

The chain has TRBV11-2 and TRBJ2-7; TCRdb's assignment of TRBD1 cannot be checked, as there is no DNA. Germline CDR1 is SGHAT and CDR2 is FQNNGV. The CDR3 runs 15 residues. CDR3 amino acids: CASSLDWAGTYEQYF. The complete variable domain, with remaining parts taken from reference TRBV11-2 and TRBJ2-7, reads EAGVAQSPRYKIIEKRQSVAFWCNPISGHATLYWYQQILGQGPKLLIQFQNNGVVDDSQLPKDRFSAERLKGVDSTLKIQPAKLEDSAVYLCASSLDWAGTYEQYFGPGTRLTVT.

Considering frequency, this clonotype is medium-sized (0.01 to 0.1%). The CDR3: CASVGIYGYTF. The rearrangement joins TRBV19 to TRBJ1-2. Germline V CDR1 and CDR2: LNHDA, SQIVND (reference sequence). This CDR3 spans 11 amino acids.

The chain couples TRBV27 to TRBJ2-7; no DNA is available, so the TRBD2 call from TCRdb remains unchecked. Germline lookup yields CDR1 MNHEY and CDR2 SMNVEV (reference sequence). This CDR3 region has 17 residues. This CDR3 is CASSPLAQTGGSYEQYF.

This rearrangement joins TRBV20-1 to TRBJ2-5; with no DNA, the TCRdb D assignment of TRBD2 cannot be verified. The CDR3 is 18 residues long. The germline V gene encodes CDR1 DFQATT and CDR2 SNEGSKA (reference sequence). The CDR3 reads CSARGSSLAGGPRETQYF.

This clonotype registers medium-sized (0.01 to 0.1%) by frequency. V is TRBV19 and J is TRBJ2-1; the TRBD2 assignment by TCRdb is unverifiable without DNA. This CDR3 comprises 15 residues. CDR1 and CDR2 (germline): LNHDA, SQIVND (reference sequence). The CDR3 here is CASSIGTSISNEQFF.

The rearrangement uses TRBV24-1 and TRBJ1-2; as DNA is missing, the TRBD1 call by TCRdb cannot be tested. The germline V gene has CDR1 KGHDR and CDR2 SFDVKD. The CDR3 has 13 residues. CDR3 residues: CATSDWTRAGYTF.

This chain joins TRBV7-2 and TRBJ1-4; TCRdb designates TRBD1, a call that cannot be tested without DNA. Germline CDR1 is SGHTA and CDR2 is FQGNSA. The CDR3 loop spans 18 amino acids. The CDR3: CASSLDGTGIPGGEKLFF.

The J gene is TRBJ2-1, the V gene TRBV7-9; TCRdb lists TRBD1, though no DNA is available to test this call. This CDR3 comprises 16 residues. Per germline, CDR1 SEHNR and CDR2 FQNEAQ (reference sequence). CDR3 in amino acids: CASSFPFAGGLDEQFF. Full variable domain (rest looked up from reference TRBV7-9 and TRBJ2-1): DTGVSQNPRHKITKRGQNVTFRCDPISEHNRLYWYRQTLGQGPEFLTYFQNEAQLEKSRLLSDRFSAERPKGSFSTLEIQRTEQGDSAMYLCASSFPFAGGLDEQFFGPGTRLTVL.

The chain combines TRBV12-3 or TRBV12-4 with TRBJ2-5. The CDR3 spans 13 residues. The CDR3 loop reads CASSFFPQETQYF.

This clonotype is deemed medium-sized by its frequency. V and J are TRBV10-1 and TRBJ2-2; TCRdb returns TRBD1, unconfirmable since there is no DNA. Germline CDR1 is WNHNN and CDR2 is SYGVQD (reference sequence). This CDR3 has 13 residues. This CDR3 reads CASSIGGNGELFF.